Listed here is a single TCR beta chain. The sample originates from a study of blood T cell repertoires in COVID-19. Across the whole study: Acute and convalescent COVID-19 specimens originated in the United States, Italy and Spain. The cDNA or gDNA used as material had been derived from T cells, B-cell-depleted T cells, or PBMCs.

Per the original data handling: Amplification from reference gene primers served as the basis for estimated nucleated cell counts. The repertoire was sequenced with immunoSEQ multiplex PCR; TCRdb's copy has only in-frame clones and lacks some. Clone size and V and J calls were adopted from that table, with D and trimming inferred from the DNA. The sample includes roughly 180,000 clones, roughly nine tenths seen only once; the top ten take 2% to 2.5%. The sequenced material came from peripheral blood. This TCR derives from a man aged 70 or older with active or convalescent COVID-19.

The CDR3, as DNA: TGTGCCAGCGGCCAGGGGCTTGGCTACACCTTC. It is translated as CASGQGLGYTF. The chain carries TRBV6-2 or TRBV6-3 and TRBJ1-2; weak D call: TRBD1 (6 bases). CDR3 length equals 11 residues. Germline V CDR1 and CDR2: MNHEY, SVGEGT. Trimming took 8 bases from V and 7 from J, leaving 11 bases between them.